The entry below gives a single T cell receptor beta chain sequence along with its context. Authors' analysis steps: Using reference gene primer amplification, nucleated cell counts were estimated. Here immunoSEQ multiplex PCR was the method, and the copy in TCRdb shows in-frame clones only, minus some. V and J calls and clone size come straight from that table; D and trimming were deduced from the DNA. This repertoire shows some 230,000 clones, approximately 90% found once; its top ten account for 10%. The data were taken from a study of blood T cell repertoires in COVID-19. The receptor's source is a woman aged 45 to 65 with COVID-19, enrolled during active disease. Specimen: peripheral blood.

CDR3 in amino acids: CASSLDRRNYGYTF. In nucleotides, the CDR3 is TGTGCCAGCAGCTTAGATCGGAGAAACTATGGCTACACCTTC. The chain employs TRBV11-2 and TRBJ1-2, with D unclear. Germline CDR1 SGHAT, CDR2 FQNNGV. This CDR3 contains 14 residues. V was pared by 0 bases and J by 2 bases, with 7 bases between.